This T cell receptor (beta chain) was sequenced in a study of cytomegalovirus exposure and HLA in healthy donors. This clone was counted between two and nine times. Amplification used 60 Vbeta primers and 13 Jbeta primers. Generated by immunoSEQ multiplex PCR, the TCRdb table keeps only in-frame clones and is missing some. The repertoire holds hundreds of thousands of clones, with over 65% as singletons. This CDR3 is 12 amino acids long. The V end was cut by 6 bases, the J end by 6 bases, with 11 bases between. CDR1 SNHLY and CDR2 FYNNEI come from the germline V gene. Sequencing was done on a sample of PBMCs. The clonotype was recovered from a man between 18 and 35 years old in good health and CMV-seronegative. The chain carries TRBV2 and TRBJ1-2; D unclear. The CDR3 DNA reads TGTGCCAGCAGCGCAGGTATCGATGGCTACACCTTC. Its protein product is CASSAGIDGYTF.